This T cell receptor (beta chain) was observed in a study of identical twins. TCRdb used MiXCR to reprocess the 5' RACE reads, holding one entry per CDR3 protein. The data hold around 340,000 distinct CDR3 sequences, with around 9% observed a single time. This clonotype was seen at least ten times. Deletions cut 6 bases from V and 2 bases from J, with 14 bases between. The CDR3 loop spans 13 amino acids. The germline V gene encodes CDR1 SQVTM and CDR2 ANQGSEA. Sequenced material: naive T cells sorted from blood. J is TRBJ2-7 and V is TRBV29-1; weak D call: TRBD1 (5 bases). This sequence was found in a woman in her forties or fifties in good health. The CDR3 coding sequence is TGCAGCGTACAGGTCACAGGTGCCTACGAGCAGTACGTC. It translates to CSVQVTGAYEQYV.